Below, 23 T cell receptor beta chains from the same sample are listed, as sequenced in a study of blood T cell repertoires in COVID-19. Produced via immunoSEQ multiplex PCR; TCRdb's table is partial and in-frame only. The table records 100,000 to 150,000 clones, 90% to 95% of them present only once. The sequenced sample was peripheral blood. The source of these receptors is a man aged 45 to 65 with COVID-19, enrolled during active disease.

The chain is built from TRBV13 and TRBJ2-5; perhaps TRBD2 as D (5 bases). Germline CDR1 reads PRHDT; CDR2 reads FYEKMQ (reference sequence). The CDR3 length is 14 residues. The V end lost 0 bases, the J end lost 4 bases, and 9 bases lay between the germline ends. The CDR3 DNA follows: TGTGCCAGCAGCTTAGGGGGCCGGGGAGAGACCCAGTACTTC. Translating it yields CASSLGGRGETQYF.

This chain uses TRBV27 with TRBJ2-7, with 8 positions matching TRBD2. Trimming removed 8 bases from V and 3 bases from J; junction bases left unmatched: 6. This CDR3 comprises 13 residues. The germline gives CDR1 MNHEY, CDR2 SMNVEV (reference sequence). The CDR3 sequence: CASRGTRGYEQYF. The CDR3 region has the DNA TGTGCCAGCCGTGGGACTAGAGGCTACGAGCAGTACTTC.

Worth noting for this clone: Other DNA sequences in this specimen translate into the identical CDR3. V gene TRBV4-2 combines with J gene TRBJ2-2, with 7 bases identical to TRBD1. The length of the CDR3 is 14 residues. V trimming: 0 bases; J trimming: 6 bases; junction bases outside the gene matches: 1. The germline V gene encodes CDR1 LGHNA and CDR2 YNFKEQ. The CDR3 is CASSQDQGAGELFF. The CDR3 nucleotides read TGTGCCAGCAGCCAAGATCAGGGGGCCGGGGAGCTGTTTTTT.

This chain uses TRBV24-1 with TRBJ2-3; 11 bases agree with TRBD2. V lost 5 bases to trimming and J lost 4 bases; unmatched junction nucleotides: 4. CDR3 length: 15 residues. Germline lookup yields CDR1 KGHDR and CDR2 SFDVKD. Here the CDR3 DNA reads TGTGCCACCAGTGTTACTAGCGGGAGTCCAGATACGCAGTATTTT. Its translation is CATSVTSGSPDTQYF.

The chain uses TRBV30 and TRBJ1-2, with D tentatively TRBD1 (5 bases). Germline lookup yields CDR1 GTSNPN and CDR2 SVGIG (reference sequence). Trimming shortened V by 1 base and J by 6 bases, and 9 bases separated the two germline ends. The CDR3 consists of 12 residues. CDR3 nucleotide sequence: TGTGCCTGGAGTGGCGGGACTCATGGCTACACCTTC. Translation gives CAWSGGTHGYTF.

This clone was counted once. The chain uses TRBV30 and TRBJ2-1, with 10 nucleotides matching TRBD1. Germline CDR1 and CDR2: GTSNPN and SVGIG (reference sequence). The CDR3 spans 16 residues. J gave up 4 bases and V 2 bases, and 8 bases lay outside the gene matches. DNA of the CDR3: TGTGCCTGGAGTATGCGTTTGGGACAGGGGTACAATGAGCAGTTCTTC. Its translation: CAWSMRLGQGYNEQFF.

The chain joins TRBV28 to TRBJ2-2, with D perhaps TRBD1 (6 bases). CDR3 length equals 15 residues. V shed 8 bases and J shed 1 base, with 14 bases lying between them. Germline V gene data show CDR1 as MDHEN and CDR2 as SYDVKM. Here the CDR3 DNA reads TGTGCCAGCGCGCCCCAGGGGCTGAACACCGGGGAGCTGTTTTTT. Residues: CASAPQGLNTGELFF.

This sequence joins TRBV6-5 and TRBJ2-3; 10 bases line up with TRBD1. The germline CDR1 and CDR2 sequences are MNHEY and SVGAGI. This CDR3 region has 16 residues. The V and J ends lost 2 bases and 7 bases, in that order; junction bases with no gene match: 9. The CDR3 region is CASSYGVGQGRNTQYF. The CDR3 bases are TGTGCCAGCAGTTACGGGGTGGGACAGGGGCGAAATACGCAGTATTTT.

V and J are TRBV19 and TRBJ2-2, with TRBD2 matching over 7 bases. The CDR3 is made up of 15 amino acids. CDR1 and CDR2 (germline): LNHDA, SQIVND (reference sequence). With V trimmed by 7 bases and J by 0 bases, 5 bases remained unmatched. CDR3 amino acids: CASNPSGANTGELFF. DNA for the CDR3: TGTGCCAGTAACCCTAGCGGTGCGAACACCGGGGAGCTGTTTTTT.

The chain is built from TRBV19 and TRBJ2-7; TRBD1 matches at 8 bases. Germline V gene lookup returns CDR1 LNHDA and CDR2 SQIVND (reference sequence). Unmatched junction bases numbered 7, after V lost 6 bases and J lost 6 bases. The CDR3 contains 13 residues. CDR3: CASSPGQAFEQYF. The CDR3 DNA reads as TGTGCCAGTAGCCCGGGACAGGCCTTCGAGCAGTACTTC.

The V call is TRBV3-1 (or the pseudogene TRBV3-2), the J call TRBJ2-5; 10 positions match TRBD2. Germline V gives CDR1 LGHDT, CDR2 YNNKEL (reference sequence). The CDR3 contains 15 residues. Unmatched junction bases numbered 1, after V lost 2 bases and J lost 1 base. This CDR3 reads CASSQSGRGQETQYF. The CDR3, as DNA: TGTGCCAGCAGCCAAAGCGGGAGGGGCCAAGAGACCCAGTACTTC.

V gene TRBV6-2 or TRBV6-3 combines with J gene TRBJ2-7; 10 bases line up with TRBD2. Trimming cost V 3 bases and J 5 bases; bases outside gene matches: 4. This CDR3 has 14 residues. Germline assignment: CDR1 MNHEY and CDR2 SVGEGT. CDR3 residues: CASSYLAGANEQYV. The DNA of the CDR3 is TGTGCCAGCAGTTATCTAGCGGGAGCGAACGAGCAGTACGTC.

The V gene is TRBV28, the J gene TRBJ1-2; D unresolved. V lost 6 bases and J 5 bases, leaving 10 bases between the germline ends. Looked up from germline, CDR1 is MDHEN and CDR2 is SYDVKM. This CDR3 contains 12 residues. This chain's CDR3 is CASRAGRYGYTF. The CDR3 region has the DNA TGTGCCAGCAGGGCAGGCCGATATGGCTACACCTTC.

V is TRBV18 and J is TRBJ2-3; a weak D match, TRBD1 (6 bases). V dropped 6 bases and J dropped 3 bases, with 13 bases sitting between them. Germline CDR1 and CDR2: KGHSH and LQKENI. The CDR3 extends over 14 amino acids. The CDR3 sequence: CASSQRTVTDTQYF. As DNA, the CDR3 is TGTGCCAGCTCCCAAAGGACAGTGACAGATACGCAGTATTTT.

This clone was counted a single time. This sequence joins TRBV6-4 and TRBJ2-1; D unclear. Germline CDR1 and CDR2: MRHNA and SNTAGT. The CDR3 extends over 13 amino acids. The germline V and J ends were trimmed by 5 bases and 3 bases, with 8 bases remaining between them. The DNA for the CDR3 is TGTGCCAGCAGTCCCACAGTCTACAATGAGCAGTTCTTC. Its translation: CASSPTVYNEQFF.

The chain employs TRBV9 and TRBJ2-1, with 9 bases that match TRBD1. Trimming at V came to 1 base and at J to 9 bases, leaving 5 bases not matched to a gene. The germline gives CDR1 SGDLS, CDR2 YYNGEE. This CDR3 has 14 residues. DNA of the CDR3: TGTGCCAGCAGCGTATTGGGACAGGGATTTGAGCAGTTCTTC. It specifies CASSVLGQGFEQFF.

The chain joins TRBV19 to TRBJ2-3; D may be TRBD1 (8 bases). The ends were cut back, 5 bases at V and 4 bases at J, with 22 bases in the middle. The CDR3 is 17 residues long. Germline loops: CDR1 LNHDA, CDR2 SQIVND (reference sequence). As DNA, the CDR3 is TGTGCCAGTAGTGTCCCGGTCGGGGGGACAGGTGCAGATACGCAGTATTTT. It codes for CASSVPVGGTGADTQYF.

This sequence joins TRBV2 and TRBJ2-5, with 7 bases identical to TRBD2. The CDR3 loop spans 12 amino acids. Trimming cost V 9 bases and J 7 bases; bases outside gene matches: 8. Per germline, CDR1 SNHLY and CDR2 FYNNEI. For the CDR3, the DNA is TGTGCCAGTGGACTAGAGCTGAGGACCCAGTACTTC. Translated, it gives CASGLELRTQYF.

V gene TRBV7-8 combines with J gene TRBJ2-7, with 8 bases lining up with TRBD1. The germline gives CDR1 SGHVS, CDR2 FQNEAQ. With 5 bases clipped from V and 3 bases from J, the junction kept 9 bases outside the gene matches. The length of the CDR3 is 15 residues. Here the CDR3 reads CASSAFRGQDYEQYV. In DNA form, the CDR3 reads TGTGCCAGCAGCGCATTCCGGGGACAGGACTACGAGCAGTACGTC.

The chain joins TRBV28 to TRBJ2-7, with 10 bases that match TRBD1. CDR1 is MDHEN and CDR2 is SYDVKM in the germline V gene. V shed 7 bases, J shed 2 bases, and the junction held 5 bases outside the gene matches. This CDR3 is built from 14 residues. The CDR3 spells CASTPGTGAYEQYF. The CDR3, as DNA: TGTGCCAGCACCCCCGGGACAGGGGCCTACGAGCAGTACTTC.

V is TRBV28 and J is TRBJ2-1; TRBD2 agrees at 8 bases. Germline loops: CDR1 MDHEN, CDR2 SYDVKM. This CDR3 is 15 amino acids long. Trimming cost V 7 bases and J 4 bases; bases outside gene matches: 9. Here the CDR3 reads CASIHSGSGYNEQFF. The CDR3 DNA reads TGTGCCAGCATTCACAGCGGGAGTGGTTACAATGAGCAGTTCTTC.

The chain employs TRBV10-2 and TRBJ2-2; 7 nucleotides align to TRBD2. The junction had 5 bases not matched to a gene; V was cut back by 6 bases and J by 4 bases. Germline CDR1 reads WSHSY; CDR2 reads SAAADI. CDR3 length: 14 amino acids. CDR3 residues: CASRTGGSTGELFF. The CDR3 coding sequence is TGCGCCAGCAGGACGGGGGGATCCACCGGGGAGCTGTTTTTT.

This clone was detected a few times. V and J are TRBV15 and TRBJ1-5; D unclear. The CDR3 has 14 amino acids. Germline values: CDR1 LNHNV, CDR2 YYDKDF (reference sequence). Trimming left V 0 bases short and J 9 bases short, with 12 bases between. CDR3 coding DNA: TGTGCCACCAGCAGAGATCTTGGAGGTCTGCCCCAGCATTTT. It specifies CATSRDLGGLPQHF.